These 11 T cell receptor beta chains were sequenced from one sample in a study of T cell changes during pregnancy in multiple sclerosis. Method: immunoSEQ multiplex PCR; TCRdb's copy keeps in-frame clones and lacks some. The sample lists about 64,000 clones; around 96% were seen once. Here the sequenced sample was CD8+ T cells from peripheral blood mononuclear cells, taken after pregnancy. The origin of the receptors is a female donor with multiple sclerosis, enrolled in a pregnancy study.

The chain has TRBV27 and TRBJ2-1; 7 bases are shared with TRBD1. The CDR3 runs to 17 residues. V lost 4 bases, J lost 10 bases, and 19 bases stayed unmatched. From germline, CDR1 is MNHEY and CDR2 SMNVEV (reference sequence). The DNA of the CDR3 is TGTGCCAGCAGTTCCATCCTGACAGGGTTCCTAACCGGAGAGCAGTTCTTC. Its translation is CASSSILTGFLTGEQFF.

The DNA for the CDR3 is TGTGCCAGCAGTTGGCTGAGGACAGGGGAAGATATAGCCTACAATGAGCAGTTCTTC. It translates to CASSWLRTGEDIAYNEQFF. The chain recombines TRBV27 with TRBJ2-1; 9 bases are a match to TRBD1. J was trimmed by 2 bases and V by 4 bases; bases with no gene match: 15. This CDR3 has 19 residues. Germline V CDR1 and CDR2: MNHEY, SMNVEV (reference sequence).

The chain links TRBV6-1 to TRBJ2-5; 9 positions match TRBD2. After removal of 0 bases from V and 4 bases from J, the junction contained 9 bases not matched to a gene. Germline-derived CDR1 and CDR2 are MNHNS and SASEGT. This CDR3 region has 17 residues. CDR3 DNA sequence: TGTGCCAGCAGTGAAGCTCCTAGCGGGACGCCTAGAGAGACCCAGTACTTC. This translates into CASSEAPSGTPRETQYF.

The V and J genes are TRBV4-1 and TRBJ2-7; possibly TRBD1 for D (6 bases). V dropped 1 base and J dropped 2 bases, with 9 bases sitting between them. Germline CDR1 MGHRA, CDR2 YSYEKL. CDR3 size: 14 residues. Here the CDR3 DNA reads TGCGCCAGCAGCCAAGGGGCAGGGGCCTACGAGCAGTACTTC. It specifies CASSQGAGAYEQYF.

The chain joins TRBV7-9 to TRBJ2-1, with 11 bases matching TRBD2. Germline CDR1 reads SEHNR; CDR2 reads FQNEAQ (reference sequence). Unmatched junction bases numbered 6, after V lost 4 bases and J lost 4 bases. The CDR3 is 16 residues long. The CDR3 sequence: CASSSPIAGGYNEQFF. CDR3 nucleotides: TGTGCCAGCAGCTCACCTATAGCGGGGGGGTACAATGAGCAGTTCTTC.

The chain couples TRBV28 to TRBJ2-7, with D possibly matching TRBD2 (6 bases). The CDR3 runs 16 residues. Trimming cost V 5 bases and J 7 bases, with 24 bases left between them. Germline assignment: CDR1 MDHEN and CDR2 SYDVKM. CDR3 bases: TGTGCCAGCAGTCTGGGGGGAGCTAGCGCGAGGCTTGAGCAGTACTTC. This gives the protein CASSLGGASARLEQYF. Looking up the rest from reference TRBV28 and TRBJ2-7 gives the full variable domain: DVKVTQSSRYLVKRTGEKVFLECVQDMDHENMFWYRQDPGLGLRLIYFSYDVKMKEKGDIPEGYSVSREKKERFSLILESASTNQTSMYLCASSLGGASARLEQYFGPGTRLTVT.

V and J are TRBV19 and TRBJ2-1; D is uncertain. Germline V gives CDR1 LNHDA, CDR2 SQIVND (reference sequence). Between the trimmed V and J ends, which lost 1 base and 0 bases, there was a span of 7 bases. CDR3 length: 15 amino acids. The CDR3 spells CASSIGPSSYNEQFF. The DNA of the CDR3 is TGTGCCAGTAGTATAGGCCCTAGCTCCTACAATGAGCAGTTCTTC. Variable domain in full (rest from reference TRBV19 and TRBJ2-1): DGGITQSPKYLFRKEGQNVTLSCEQNLNHDAMYWYRQDPGQGLRLIYYSQIVNDFQKGDIAEGYSVSREKKESFPLTVTSAQKNPTAFYLCASSIGPSSYNEQFFGPGTRLTVL.

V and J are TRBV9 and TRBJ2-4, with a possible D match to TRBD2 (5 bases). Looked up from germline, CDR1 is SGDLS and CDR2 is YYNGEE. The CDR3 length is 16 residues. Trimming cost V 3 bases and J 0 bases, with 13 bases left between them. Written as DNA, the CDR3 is TGTGCCAGCAGCGCGACCGGGAACATAGCCAAAAACATTCAGTACTTC. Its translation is CASSATGNIAKNIQYF.

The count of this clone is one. CDR3 residues: CASSVEEGLGEQFF. CDR3 DNA: TGTGCCAGCAGCGTAGAGGAGGGGCTCGGTGAGCAGTTCTTC. The chain carries TRBV9 and TRBJ2-1; D is perhaps TRBD2 (6 bases). This CDR3 contains 14 residues. V was cut by 0 bases and J by 9 bases, with 13 bases left in between. CDR1 is SGDLS and CDR2 is YYNGEE in the germline V gene.

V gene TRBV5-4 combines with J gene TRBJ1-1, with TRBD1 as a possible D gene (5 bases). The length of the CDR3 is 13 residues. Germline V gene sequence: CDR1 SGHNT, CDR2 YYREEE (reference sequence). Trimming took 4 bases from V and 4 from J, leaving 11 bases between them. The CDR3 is CASSTGGGTEAFF. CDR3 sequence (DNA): TGTGCCAGCAGCACTGGGGGGGGCACTGAAGCTTTCTTT.

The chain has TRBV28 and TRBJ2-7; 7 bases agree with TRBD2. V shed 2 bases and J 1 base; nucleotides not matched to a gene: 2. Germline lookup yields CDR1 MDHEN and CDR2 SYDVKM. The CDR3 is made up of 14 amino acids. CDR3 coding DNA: TGTGCCAGCAGTTTACGGGAGGTTTCCTACGAGCAGTACTTC. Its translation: CASSLREVSYEQYF.